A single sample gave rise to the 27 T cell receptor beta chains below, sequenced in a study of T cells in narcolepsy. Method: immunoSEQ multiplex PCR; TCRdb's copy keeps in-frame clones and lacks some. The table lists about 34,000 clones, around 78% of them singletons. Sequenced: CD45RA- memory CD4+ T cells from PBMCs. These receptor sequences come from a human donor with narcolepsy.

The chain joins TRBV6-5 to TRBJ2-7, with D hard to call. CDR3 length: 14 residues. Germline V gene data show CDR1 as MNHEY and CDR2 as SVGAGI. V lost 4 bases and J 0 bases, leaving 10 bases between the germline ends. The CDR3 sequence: CASSWTLSSYEQYF. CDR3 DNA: TGTGCCAGCAGTTGGACCCTGAGCTCCTACGAGCAGTACTTC.

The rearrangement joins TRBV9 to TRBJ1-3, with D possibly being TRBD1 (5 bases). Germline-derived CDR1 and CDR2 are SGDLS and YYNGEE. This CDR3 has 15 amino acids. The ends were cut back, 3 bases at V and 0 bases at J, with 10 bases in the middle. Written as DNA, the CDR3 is TGTGCCAGCAGCGCCCAGGGTTTCTCTGGAAACACCATATATTTT. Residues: CASSAQGFSGNTIYF.

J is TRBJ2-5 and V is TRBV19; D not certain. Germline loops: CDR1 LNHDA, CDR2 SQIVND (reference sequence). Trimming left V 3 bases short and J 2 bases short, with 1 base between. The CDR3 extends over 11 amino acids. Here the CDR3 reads CASSIQETQYF. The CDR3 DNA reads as TGTGCCAGTAGTATTCAAGAGACCCAGTACTTC.

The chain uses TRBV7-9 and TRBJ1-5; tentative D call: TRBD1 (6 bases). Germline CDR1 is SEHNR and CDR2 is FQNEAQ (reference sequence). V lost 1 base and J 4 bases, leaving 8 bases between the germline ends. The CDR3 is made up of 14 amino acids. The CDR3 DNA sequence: TGTGCCAGCAGCTTAGGGACAGCAAATCAGCCCCAGCATTTT. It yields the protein CASSLGTANQPQHF.

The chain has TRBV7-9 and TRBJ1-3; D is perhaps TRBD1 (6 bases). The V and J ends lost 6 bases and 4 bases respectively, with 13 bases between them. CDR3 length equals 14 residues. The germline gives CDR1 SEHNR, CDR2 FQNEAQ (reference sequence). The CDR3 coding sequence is TGTGCCAGCAGACTCGGGACACACGGAAACACCATATATTTT. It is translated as CASRLGTHGNTIYF.

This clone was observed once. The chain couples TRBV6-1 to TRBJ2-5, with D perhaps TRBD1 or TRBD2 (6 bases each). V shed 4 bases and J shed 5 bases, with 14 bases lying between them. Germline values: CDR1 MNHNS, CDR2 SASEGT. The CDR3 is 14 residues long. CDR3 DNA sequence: TGTGCCAGCAGTGGGAGGGGGGCCCGGGAGACCCAGTACTTC. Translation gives CASSGRGARETQYF.

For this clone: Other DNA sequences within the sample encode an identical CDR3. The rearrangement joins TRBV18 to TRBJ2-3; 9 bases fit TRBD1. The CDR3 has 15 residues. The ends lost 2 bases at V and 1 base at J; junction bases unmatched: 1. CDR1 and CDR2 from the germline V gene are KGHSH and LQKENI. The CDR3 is CASSPRQGGTDTQYF. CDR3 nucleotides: TGTGCCAGCTCACCAAGACAGGGGGGCACAGATACGCAGTATTTT. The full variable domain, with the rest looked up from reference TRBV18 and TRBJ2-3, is NAGVMQNPRHLVRRRGQEARLRCSPMKGHSHVYWYRQLPEEGLKFMVYLQKENIIDESGMPKERFSAEFPKEGPSILRIQQVVRGDSAAYFCASSPRQGGTDTQYFGPGTRLTVL.

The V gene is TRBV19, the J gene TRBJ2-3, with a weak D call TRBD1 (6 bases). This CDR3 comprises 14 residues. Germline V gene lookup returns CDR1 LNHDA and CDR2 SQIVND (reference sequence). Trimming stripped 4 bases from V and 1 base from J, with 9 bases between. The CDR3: CASSTRQGTDTQYF. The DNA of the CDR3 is TGTGCCAGTAGTACCAGACAGGGCACAGATACGCAGTATTTT.

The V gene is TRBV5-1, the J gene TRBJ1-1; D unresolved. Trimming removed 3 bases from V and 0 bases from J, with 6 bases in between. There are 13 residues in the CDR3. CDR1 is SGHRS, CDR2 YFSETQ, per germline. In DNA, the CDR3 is TGCGCCAGCAGCTCCCAAGTGAACACTGAAGCTTTCTTT. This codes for CASSSQVNTEAFF.

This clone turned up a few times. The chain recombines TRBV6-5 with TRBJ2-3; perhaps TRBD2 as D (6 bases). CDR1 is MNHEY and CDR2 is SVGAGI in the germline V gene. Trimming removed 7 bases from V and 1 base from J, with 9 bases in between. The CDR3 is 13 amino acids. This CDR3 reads CASTPSGTDTQYF. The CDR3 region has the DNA TGTGCCAGCACCCCTAGCGGCACAGATACGCAGTATTTT.

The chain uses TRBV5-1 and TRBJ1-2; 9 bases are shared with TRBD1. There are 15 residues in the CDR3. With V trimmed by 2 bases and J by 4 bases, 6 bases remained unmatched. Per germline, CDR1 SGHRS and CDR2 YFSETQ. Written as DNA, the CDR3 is TGCGCCAGCAGCTTAACGACAGGGGGGGTCTATGGCTACACCTTC. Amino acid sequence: CASSLTTGGVYGYTF.

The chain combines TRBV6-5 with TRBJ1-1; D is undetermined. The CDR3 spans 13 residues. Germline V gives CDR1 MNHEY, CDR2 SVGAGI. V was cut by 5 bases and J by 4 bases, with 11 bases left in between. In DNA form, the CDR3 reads TGTGCCAGCAGTCAACGGGATGGCACTGAAGCTTTCTTT. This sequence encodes CASSQRDGTEAFF.

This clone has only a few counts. The CDR3 sequence: CASSLTSFQGPIVPNEKLFF. CDR3 DNA: TGTGCCAGCAGCTTAACTTCCTTTCAGGGCCCTATCGTTCCTAATGAAAAACTGTTTTTT. The chain carries TRBV7-3 and TRBJ1-4; D might be TRBD1 (5 bases). The CDR3 extends over 20 amino acids. With 0 bases removed from V and 3 bases from J, the gap between germline ends came to 23 bases. Germline lookup yields CDR1 SGHTA and CDR2 FQGTGA.

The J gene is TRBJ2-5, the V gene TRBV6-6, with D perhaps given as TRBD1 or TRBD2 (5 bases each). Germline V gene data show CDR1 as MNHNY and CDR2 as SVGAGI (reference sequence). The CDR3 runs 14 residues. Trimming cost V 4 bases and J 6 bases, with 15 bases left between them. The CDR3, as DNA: TGTGCCAGCAGTTCTGGGACGTTGGGAAAGACCCAGTACTTC. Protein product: CASSSGTLGKTQYF.

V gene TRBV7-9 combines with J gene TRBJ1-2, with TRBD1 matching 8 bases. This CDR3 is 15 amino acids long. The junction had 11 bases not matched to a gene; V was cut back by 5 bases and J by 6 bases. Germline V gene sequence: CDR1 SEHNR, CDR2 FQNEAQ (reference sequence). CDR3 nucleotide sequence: TGTGCCAGCAGCCCTCAGACAGGGGAAATCGATGGCTACACCTTC. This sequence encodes CASSPQTGEIDGYTF.

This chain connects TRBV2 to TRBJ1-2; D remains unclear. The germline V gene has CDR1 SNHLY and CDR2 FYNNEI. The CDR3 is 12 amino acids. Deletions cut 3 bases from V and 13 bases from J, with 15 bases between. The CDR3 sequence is CASSDPTTSATF. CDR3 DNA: TGTGCCAGCAGTGACCCAACGACAAGCGCCACCTTC. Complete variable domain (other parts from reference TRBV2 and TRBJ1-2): EPEVTQTPSHQVTQMGQEVILRCVPISNHLYFYWYRQILGQKVEFLVSFYNNEISEKSEIFDDQFSVERPDGSNFTLKIRSTKLEDSAMYFCASSDPTTSATFGSGTRLTVV.

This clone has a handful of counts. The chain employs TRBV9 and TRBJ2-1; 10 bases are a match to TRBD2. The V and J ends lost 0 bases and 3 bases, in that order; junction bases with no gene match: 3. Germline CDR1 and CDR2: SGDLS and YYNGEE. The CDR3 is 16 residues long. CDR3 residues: CASSVGTSGNYNEQFF. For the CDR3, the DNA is TGTGCCAGCAGCGTAGGGACTAGCGGAAACTACAATGAGCAGTTCTTC. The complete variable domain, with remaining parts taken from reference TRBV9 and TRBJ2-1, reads DSGVTQTPKHLITATGQRVTLRCSPRSGDLSVYWYQQSLDQGLQFLIQYYNGEERAKGNILERFSAQQFPDLHSELNLSSLELGDSALYFCASSVGTSGNYNEQFFGPGTRLTVL.

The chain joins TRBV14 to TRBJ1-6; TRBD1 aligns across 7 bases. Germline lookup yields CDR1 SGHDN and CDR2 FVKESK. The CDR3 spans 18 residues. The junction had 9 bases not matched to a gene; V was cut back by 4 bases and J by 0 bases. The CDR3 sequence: CASSPLQGRSSYNSPLHF. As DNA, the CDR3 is TGTGCCAGCAGCCCGTTACAGGGGAGAAGCTCCTATAATTCACCCCTCCACTTT.

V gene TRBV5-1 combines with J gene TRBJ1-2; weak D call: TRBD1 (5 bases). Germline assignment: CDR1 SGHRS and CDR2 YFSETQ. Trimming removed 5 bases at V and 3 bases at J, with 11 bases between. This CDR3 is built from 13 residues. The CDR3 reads CASSSLGDYGYTF. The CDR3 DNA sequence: TGCGCCAGCAGTTCCTTAGGGGACTATGGCTACACCTTC.

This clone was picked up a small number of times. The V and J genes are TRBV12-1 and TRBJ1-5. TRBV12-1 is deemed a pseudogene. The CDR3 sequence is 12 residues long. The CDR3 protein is CASSKEGQPQHF. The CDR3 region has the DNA TGTGCCAGCAGCAAAGAGGGTCAGCCCCAGCATTTT.

In DNA form, the CDR3 reads TGTGCCTGGAAGGGCCCTCCGGGCCGAGATACGCAGTATTTT. It is translated as CAWKGPPGRDTQYF. The chain links TRBV30 to TRBJ2-3; D is unresolved. CDR1 and CDR2 from the germline V gene are GTSNPN and SVGIG (reference sequence). V lost 4 bases and J lost 5, with 16 bases in between. The CDR3 is 14 residues long.

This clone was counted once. In nucleotides, the CDR3 is TGTGCCAGCAGCGTACCGGGTCCATCGGCTGCCACAGATACGCAGTATTTT. It yields the protein CASSVPGPSAATDTQYF. The chain uses TRBV7-9 and TRBJ2-3; D gene unclear. Germline CDR1 reads SEHNR; CDR2 reads FQNEAQ (reference sequence). V shed 5 bases and J shed 2 bases, with 20 bases lying between them. CDR3 length: 17 residues.

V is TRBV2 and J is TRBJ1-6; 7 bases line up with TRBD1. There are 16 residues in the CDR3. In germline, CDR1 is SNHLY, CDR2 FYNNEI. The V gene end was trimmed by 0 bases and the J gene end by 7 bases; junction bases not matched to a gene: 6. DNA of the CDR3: TGTGCCAGCAGTGAAGCCCCGACAGGGACCAATTCACCCCTCCACTTT. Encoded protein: CASSEAPTGTNSPLHF.

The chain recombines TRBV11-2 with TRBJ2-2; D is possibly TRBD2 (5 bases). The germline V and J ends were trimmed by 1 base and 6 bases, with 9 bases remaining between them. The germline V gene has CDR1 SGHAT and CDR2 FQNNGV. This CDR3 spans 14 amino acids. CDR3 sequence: CASSLAGVAGELFF. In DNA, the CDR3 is TGTGCCAGCAGCTTAGCCGGGGTCGCCGGGGAGCTGTTTTTT.

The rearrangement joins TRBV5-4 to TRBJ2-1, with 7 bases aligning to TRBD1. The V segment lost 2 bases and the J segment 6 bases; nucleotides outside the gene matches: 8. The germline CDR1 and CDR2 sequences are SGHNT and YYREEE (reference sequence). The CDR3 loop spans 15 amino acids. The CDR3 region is CASSLNRGVVNEQFF. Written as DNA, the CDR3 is TGTGCCAGCAGCTTAAACAGGGGAGTAGTCAATGAGCAGTTCTTC.

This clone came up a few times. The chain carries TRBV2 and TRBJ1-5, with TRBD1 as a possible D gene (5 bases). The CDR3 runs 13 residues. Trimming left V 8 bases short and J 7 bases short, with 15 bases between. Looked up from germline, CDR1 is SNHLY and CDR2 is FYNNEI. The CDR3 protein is CASGAGGRQPQHF. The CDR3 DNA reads TGTGCCAGCGGAGCCGGGGGAAGGCAGCCCCAGCATTTT.

CDR3 nucleotides: TGTGCCAGCAGTAAACCCGCGGGACAACACTACGAGCAGTACTTC. Translated, it gives CASSKPAGQHYEQYF. The chain combines TRBV2 with TRBJ2-7; D is possibly TRBD1 or TRBD2 (6 bases each). CDR1 is SNHLY and CDR2 is FYNNEI in the germline V gene. This CDR3 has 15 residues. Trimming stripped 5 bases from V and 3 bases from J, with 17 bases between. Full variable domain (missing parts from reference TRBV2 and TRBJ2-7): EPEVTQTPSHQVTQMGQEVILRCVPISNHLYFYWYRQILGQKVEFLVSFYNNEISEKSEIFDDQFSVERPDGSNFTLKIRSTKLEDSAMYFCASSKPAGQHYEQYFGPGTRLTVT.